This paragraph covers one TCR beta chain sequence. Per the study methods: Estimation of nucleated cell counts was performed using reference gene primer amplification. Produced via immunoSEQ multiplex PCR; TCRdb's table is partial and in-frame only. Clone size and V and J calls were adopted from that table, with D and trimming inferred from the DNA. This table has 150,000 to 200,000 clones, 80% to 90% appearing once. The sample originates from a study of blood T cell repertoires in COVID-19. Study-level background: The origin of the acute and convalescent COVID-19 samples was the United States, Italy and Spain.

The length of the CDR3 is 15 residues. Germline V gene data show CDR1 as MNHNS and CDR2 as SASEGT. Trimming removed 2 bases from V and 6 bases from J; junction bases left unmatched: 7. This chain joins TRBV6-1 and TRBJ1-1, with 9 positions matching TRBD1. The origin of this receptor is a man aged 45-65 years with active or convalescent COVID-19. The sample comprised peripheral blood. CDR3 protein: CASSEIWTGVAEAFF. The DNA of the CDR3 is TGTGCCAGCAGTGAAATTTGGACAGGGGTGGCTGAAGCTTTCTTT.